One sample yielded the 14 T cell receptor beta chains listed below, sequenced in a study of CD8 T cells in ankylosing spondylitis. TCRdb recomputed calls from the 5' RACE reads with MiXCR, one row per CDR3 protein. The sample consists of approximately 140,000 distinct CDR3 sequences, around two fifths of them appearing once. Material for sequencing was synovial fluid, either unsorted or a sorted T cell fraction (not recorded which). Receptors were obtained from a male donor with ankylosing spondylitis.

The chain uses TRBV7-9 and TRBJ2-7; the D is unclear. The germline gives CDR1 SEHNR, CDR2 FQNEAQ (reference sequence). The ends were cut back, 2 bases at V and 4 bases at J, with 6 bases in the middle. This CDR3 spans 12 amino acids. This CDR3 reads CASSLSAYEQYF. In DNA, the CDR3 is TGTGCCAGCAGCTTATCAGCGTACGAGCAGTACTTC.

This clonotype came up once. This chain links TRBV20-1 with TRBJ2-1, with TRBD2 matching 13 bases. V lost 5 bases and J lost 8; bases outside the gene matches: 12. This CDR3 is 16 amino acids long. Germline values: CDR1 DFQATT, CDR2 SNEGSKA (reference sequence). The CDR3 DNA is TGCAGTGCTTCAGGACTGGGACTAGCGGGAATCGATGAGCAGTTCTTC. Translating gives CSASGLGLAGIDEQFF.

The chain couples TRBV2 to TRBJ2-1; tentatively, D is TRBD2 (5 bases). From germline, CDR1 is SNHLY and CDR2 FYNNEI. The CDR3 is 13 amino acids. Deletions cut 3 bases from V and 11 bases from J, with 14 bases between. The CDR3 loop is CASSDLGGYKQFF. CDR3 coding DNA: TGTGCCAGCAGTGATCTTGGCGGGTACAAGCAGTTCTTC. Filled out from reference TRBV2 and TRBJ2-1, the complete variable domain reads EPEVTQTPSHQVTQMGQEVILRCVPISNHLYFYWYRQILGQKVEFLVSFYNNEISEKSEIFDDQFSVERPDGSNFTLKIRSTKLEDSAMYFCASSDLGGYKQFFGPGTRLTVL.

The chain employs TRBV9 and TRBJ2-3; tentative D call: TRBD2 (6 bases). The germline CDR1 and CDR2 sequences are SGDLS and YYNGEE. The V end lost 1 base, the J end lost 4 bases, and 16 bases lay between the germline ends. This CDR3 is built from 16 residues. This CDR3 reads CASSVTTGAVPDTQYF. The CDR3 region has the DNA TGTGCCAGCAGCGTAACCACGGGAGCTGTTCCAGATACGCAGTATTTT.

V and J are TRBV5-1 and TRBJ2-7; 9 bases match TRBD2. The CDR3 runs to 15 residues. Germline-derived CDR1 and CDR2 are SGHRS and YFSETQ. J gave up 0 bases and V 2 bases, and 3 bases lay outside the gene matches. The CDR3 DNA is TGCGCCAGCAGCTTTCTTAGCGGGAGCTCCTACGAGCAGTACTTC. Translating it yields CASSFLSGSSYEQYF.

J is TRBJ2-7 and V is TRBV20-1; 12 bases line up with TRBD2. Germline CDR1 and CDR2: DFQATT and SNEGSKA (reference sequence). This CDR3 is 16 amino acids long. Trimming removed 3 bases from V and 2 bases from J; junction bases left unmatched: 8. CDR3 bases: TGCAGTGCTAGGAAGGGGCGGACTAGCGGGACCTACGAGCAGTACTTC. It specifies CSARKGRTSGTYEQYF.

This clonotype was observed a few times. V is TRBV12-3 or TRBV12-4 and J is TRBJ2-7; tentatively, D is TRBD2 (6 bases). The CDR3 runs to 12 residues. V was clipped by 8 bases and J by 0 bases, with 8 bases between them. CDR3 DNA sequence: TGTGCCAGCTGGAGGGACTCCTACGAGCAGTACTTC. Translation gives CASWRDSYEQYF.

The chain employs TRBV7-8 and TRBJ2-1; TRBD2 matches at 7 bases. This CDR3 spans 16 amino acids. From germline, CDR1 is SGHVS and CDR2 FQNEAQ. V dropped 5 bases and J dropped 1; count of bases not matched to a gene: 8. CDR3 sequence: CASSDTGTKSYNEQFF. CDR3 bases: TGTGCCAGCAGCGACACCGGGACTAAGTCCTACAATGAGCAGTTCTTC.

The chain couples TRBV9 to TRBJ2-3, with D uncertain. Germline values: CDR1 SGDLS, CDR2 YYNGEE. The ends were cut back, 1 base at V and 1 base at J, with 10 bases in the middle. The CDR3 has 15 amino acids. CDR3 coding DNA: TGTGCCAGCAGCGTAAGTGGGGTCGGCACAGATACGCAGTATTTT. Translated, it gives CASSVSGVGTDTQYF. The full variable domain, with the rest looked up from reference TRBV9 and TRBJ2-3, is DSGVTQTPKHLITATGQRVTLRCSPRSGDLSVYWYQQSLDQGLQFLIQYYNGEERAKGNILERFSAQQFPDLHSELNLSSLELGDSALYFCASSVSGVGTDTQYFGPGTRLTVL.

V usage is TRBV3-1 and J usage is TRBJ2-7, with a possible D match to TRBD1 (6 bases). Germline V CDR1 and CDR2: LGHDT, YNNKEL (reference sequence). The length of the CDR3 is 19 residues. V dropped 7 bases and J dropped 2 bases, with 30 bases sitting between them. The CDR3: CASTQEMPADRITPYEQYF. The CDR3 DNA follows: TGTGCCAGCACCCAGGAGATGCCGGCCGACAGGATCACTCCCTACGAGCAGTACTTC.

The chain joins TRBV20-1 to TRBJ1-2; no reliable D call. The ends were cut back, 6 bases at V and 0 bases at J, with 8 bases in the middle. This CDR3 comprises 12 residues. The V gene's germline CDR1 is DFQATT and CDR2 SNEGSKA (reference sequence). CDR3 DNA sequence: TGCAGTGCGGGGAGAGCTAACTATGGCTACACCTTC. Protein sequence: CSAGRANYGYTF.

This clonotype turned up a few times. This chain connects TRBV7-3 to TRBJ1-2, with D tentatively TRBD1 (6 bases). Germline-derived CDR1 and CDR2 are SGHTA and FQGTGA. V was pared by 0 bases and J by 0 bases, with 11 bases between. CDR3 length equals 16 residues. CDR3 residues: CASSLTHRDTNYGYTF. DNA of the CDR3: TGTGCCAGCAGCTTAACGCACAGGGACACTAACTATGGCTACACCTTC.

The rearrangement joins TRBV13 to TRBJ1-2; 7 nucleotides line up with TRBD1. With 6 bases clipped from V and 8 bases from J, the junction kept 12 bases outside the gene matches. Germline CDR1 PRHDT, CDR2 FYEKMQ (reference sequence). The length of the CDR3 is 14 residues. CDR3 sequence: CASRRNRQGIGYTF. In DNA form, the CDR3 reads TGTGCCAGCAGACGAAATCGACAGGGTATCGGCTACACCTTC.

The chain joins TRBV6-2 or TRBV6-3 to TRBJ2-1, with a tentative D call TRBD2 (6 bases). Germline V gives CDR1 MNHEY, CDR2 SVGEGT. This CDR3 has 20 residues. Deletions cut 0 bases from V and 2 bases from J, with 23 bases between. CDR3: CASSYSHRELAASPYNEQFF. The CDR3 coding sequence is TGTGCCAGCAGTTACTCTCACCGGGAGTTGGCGGCCAGCCCCTACAATGAGCAGTTCTTC.